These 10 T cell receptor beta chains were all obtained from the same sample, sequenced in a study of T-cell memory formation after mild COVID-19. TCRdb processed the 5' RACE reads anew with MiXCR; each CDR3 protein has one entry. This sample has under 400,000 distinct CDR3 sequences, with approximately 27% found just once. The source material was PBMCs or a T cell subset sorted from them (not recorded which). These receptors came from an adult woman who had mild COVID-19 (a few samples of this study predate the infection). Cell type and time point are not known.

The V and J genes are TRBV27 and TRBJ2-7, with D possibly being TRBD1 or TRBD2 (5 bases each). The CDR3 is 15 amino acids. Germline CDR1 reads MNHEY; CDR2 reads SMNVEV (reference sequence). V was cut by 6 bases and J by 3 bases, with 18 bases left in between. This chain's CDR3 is CASRPSGTYYYEQYF. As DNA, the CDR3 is TGTGCCAGCAGACCCTCGGGGACCTACTACTACGAGCAGTACTTC.

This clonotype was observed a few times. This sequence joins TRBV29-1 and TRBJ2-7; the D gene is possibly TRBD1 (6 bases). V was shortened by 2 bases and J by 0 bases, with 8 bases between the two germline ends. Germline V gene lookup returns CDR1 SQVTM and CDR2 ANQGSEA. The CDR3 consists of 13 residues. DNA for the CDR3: TGCAGCGTTGAAAAGGACAGCTCCTACGAGCAGTACTTC. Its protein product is CSVEKDSSYEQYF.

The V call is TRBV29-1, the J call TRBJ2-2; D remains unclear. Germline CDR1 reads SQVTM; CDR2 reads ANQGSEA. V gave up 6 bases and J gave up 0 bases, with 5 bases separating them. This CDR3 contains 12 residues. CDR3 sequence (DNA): TGCAGCGTGATGACGAACACCGGGGAGCTGTTTTTT. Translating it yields CSVMTNTGELFF.

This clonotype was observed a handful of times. CDR3 in DNA: TGTGCCAGCGGGCTGGGATATGGTGAGCAGTTCTTC. It specifies CASGLGYGEQFF. The gene calls are TRBV7-2 and TRBJ2-1; D uncertain. V was trimmed by 8 bases and J by 9 bases, leaving 14 bases between them. The CDR3 is 12 residues long. CDR1 is SGHTA and CDR2 is FQGNSA in the germline V gene.

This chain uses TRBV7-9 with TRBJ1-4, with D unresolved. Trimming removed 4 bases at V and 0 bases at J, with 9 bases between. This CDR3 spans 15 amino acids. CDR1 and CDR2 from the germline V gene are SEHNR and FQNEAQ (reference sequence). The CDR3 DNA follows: TGTGCCAGCAGCTCGTGGACCTCAACTAATGAAAAACTGTTTTTT. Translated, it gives CASSSWTSTNEKLFF.

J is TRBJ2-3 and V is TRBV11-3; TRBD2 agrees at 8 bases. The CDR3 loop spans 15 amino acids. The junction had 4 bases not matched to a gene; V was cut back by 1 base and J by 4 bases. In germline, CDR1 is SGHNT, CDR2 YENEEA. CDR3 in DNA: TGTGCCAGCAGCTTAGGTGCGGGAGGACCAGATACGCAGTATTTT. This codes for CASSLGAGGPDTQYF.

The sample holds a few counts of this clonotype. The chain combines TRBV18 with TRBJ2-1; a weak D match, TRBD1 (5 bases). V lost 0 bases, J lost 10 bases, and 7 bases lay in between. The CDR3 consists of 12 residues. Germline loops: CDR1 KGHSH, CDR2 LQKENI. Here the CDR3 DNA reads TGTGCCAGCTCACCACCGGCAGGGGAGCAGTTCTTC. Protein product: CASSPPAGEQFF. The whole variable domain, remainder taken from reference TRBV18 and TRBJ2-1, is NAGVMQNPRHLVRRRGQEARLRCSPMKGHSHVYWYRQLPEEGLKFMVYLQKENIIDESGMPKERFSAEFPKEGPSILRIQQVVRGDSAAYFCASSPPAGEQFFGPGTRLTVL.

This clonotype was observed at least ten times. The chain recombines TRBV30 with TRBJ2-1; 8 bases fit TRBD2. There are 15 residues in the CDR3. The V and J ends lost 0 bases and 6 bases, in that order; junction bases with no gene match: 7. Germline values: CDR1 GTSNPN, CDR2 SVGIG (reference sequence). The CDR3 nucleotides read TGTGCCTGGAGTGTAATCCGGGGGGGAAGCAATGAGCAGTTCTTC. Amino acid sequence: CAWSVIRGGSNEQFF.

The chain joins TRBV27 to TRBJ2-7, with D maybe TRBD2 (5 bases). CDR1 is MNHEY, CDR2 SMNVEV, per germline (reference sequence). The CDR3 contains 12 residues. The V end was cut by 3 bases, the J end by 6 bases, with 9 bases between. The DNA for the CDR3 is TGTGCCAGCAGTTTTTTGGGAGCCGAGCAGTACTTC. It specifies CASSFLGAEQYF.

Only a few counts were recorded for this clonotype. The CDR3 sequence: CSVEIRDRGPGANVLTF. CDR3 in DNA: TGCAGCGTTGAGATAAGGGACAGGGGGCCTGGGGCCAACGTCCTGACTTTC. This chain connects TRBV29-1 to TRBJ2-6; 12 bases are a match to TRBD1. CDR3 length equals 17 residues. Unmatched junction bases numbered 5, after V lost 3 bases and J lost 2 bases. Germline V lookup: CDR1 SQVTM, CDR2 ANQGSEA.